This T cell receptor beta chain is drawn from a study of blood T cell repertoires in COVID-19. Background on the study: The United States, Italy and Spain supplied acute and convalescent COVID-19 samples.

Germline values: CDR1 MNHEY, CDR2 SVGAGI. Trimming stripped 0 bases from V and 4 bases from J, with 12 bases between. The CDR3 covers 15 residues. Per the authors' pipeline: Reference gene primers were amplified, and this amplification served to estimate nucleated cell counts. Using immunoSEQ multiplex PCR, the repertoire was profiled, and TCRdb retains in-frame clones only, with some absent. The D gene and trimming were derived from the DNA, and the V and J assignments and clone size from that table. The data contain just over 90,000 clones, 70% to 80% of them singletons. This clone was recorded only once.

The chain is built from TRBV6-5 and TRBJ1-2; TRBD1 might be the D (5 bases). Specimen: peripheral blood. The receptor was derived from a human donor in a cohort sampled during active COVID-19. The CDR3 nucleotides read TGTGCCAGCAGTTACTCCCGACAGACGGGCTATGGCTACACCTTC. Its translation is CASSYSRQTGYGYTF.